This paragraph covers one TCR beta chain sequence. The library protocol tagged individual cDNA molecules with unique molecular identifiers. From the 5' RACE reads, TCRdb called clonotypes with MiXCR, one entry per CDR3 protein. The sample has about 110,000 distinct CDR3 sequences; 11% are singletons. This CDR3 comprises 10 residues. V dropped 7 bases and J dropped 8 bases, with 8 bases sitting between them. Germline V lookup: CDR1 MDHEN, CDR2 SYDVKM. This sample stems from a study of early T cells in non-severe SARS-CoV-2 infection. Background on the study: Sequencing used unsorted whole-blood bulk RNA, so chains lack pairing.

The sample was whole blood. The chain carries TRBV28 and TRBJ1-2; no clear D. The source is an adult who was a healthcare worker with PCR-confirmed SARS-CoV-2 infection or an uninfected control (not recorded which). The CDR3 DNA reads TGTGCCAGCAAAAGGAGCGGCTACACCTTC. Residues: CASKRSGYTF.